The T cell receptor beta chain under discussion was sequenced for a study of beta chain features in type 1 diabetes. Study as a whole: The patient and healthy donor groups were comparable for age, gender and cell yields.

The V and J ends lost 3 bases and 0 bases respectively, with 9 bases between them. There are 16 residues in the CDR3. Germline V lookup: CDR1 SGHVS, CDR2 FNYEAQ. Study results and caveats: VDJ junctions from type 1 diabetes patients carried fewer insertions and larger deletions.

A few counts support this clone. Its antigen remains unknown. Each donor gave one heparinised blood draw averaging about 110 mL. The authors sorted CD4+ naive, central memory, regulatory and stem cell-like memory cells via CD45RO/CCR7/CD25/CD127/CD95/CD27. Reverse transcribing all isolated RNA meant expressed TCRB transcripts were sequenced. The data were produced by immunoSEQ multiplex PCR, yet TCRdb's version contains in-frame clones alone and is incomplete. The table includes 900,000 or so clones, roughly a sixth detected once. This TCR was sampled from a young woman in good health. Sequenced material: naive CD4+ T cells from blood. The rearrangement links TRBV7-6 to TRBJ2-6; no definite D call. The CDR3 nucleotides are TGTGCCAGCAGCTTTTCCAGTAACTCTGGGGCCAACGTCCTGACTTTC. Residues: CASSFSSNSGANVLTF.